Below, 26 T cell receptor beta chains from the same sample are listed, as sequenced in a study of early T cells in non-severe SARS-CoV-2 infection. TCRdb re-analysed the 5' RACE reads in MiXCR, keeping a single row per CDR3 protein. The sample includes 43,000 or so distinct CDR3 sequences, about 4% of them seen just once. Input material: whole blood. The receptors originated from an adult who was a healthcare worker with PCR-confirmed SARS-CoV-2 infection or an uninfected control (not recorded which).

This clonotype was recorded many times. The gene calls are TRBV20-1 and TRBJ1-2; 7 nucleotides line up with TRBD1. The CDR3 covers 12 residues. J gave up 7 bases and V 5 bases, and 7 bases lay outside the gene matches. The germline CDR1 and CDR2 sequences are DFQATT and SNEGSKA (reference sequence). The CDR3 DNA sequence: TGCAGTGCTGTACAGGGGTTCTCTGGCTACACCTTC. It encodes CSAVQGFSGYTF.

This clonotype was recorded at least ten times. Here the CDR3 reads CASSQDGGRLTGANVLTF. The DNA of the CDR3 is TGTGCCAGCAGCCAAGATGGAGGCCGCCTTACTGGGGCCAACGTCCTGACTTTC. This rearrangement joins TRBV4-2 to TRBJ2-6, with D possibly matching TRBD2 (5 bases). The V gene lost 0 bases and the J gene lost 2 bases, with 14 bases spanning the gap. Germline V CDR1 and CDR2: LGHNA, YNFKEQ. The CDR3 is 18 amino acids.

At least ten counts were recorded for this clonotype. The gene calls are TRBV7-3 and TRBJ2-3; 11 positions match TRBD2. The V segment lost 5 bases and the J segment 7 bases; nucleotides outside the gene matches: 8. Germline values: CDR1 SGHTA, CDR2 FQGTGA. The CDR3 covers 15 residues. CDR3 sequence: CASSGGLAGGNTQYF. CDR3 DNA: TGTGCCAGCAGCGGCGGGCTAGCGGGAGGCAATACGCAGTATTTT.

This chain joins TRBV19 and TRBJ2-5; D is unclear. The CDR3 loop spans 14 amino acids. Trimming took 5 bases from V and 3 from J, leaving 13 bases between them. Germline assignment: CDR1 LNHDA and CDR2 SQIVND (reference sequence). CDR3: CASSASPLKETQYF. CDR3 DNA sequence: TGTGCCAGTAGTGCCTCCCCCCTGAAAGAGACCCAGTACTTC.

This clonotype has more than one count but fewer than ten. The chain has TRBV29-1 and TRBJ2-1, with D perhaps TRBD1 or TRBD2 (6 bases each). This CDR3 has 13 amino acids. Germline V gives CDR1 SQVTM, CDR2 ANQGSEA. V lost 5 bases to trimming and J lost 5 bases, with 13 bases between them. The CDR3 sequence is CSVRWGANNEQFF. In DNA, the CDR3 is TGCAGCGTTAGATGGGGGGCCAACAATGAGCAGTTCTTC.

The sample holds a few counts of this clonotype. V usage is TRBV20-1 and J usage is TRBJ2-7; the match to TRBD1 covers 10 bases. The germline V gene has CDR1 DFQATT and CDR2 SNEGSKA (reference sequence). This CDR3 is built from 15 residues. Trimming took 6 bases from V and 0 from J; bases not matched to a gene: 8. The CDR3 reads CSASSGTGVSYEQYF. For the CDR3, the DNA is TGCAGTGCGTCATCGGGGACAGGGGTCTCCTACGAGCAGTACTTC.

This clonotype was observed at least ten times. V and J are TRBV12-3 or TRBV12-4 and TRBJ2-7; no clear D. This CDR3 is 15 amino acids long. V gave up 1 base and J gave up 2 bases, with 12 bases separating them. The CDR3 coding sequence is TGTGCCAGCAGTTTAGGCCCAGCTGGCCCCTACGAGCAGTACTTC. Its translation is CASSLGPAGPYEQYF.

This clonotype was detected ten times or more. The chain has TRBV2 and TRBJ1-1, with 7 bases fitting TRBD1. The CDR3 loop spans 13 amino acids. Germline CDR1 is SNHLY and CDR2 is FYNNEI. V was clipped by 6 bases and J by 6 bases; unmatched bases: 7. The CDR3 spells CASSDRVVAEAFF. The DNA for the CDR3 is TGTGCCAGCAGCGACAGGGTCGTCGCTGAAGCTTTCTTT.

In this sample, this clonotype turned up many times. The DNA for the CDR3 is TGCAGTGCTATAGCGGGGAGCTCCTACGAGCAGTACTTC. Translated: CSAIAGSSYEQYF. V is TRBV20-1 and J is TRBJ2-7; 8 positions match TRBD2. With 4 bases clipped from V and 0 bases from J, the junction kept 2 bases outside the gene matches. Looked up from germline, CDR1 is DFQATT and CDR2 is SNEGSKA (reference sequence). The CDR3 has 13 residues.

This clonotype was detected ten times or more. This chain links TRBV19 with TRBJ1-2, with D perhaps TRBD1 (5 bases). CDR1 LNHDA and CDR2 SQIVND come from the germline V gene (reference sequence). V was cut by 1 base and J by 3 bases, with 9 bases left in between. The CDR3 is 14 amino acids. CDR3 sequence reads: CASSIGQTDYGYTF. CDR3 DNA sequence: TGTGCCAGTAGTATAGGACAGACCGACTATGGCTACACCTTC.

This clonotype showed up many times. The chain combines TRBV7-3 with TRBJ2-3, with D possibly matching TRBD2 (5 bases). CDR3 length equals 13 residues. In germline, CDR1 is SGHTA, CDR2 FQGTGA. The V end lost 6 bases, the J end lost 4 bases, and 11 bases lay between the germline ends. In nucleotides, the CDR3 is TGTGCCAGCAGGCCCCCGGGATCAGATACGCAGTATTTT. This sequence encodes CASRPPGSDTQYF.

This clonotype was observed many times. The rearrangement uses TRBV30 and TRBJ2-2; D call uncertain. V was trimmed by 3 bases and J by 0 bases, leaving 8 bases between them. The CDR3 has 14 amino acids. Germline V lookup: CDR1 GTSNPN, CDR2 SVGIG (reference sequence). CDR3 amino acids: CAWRASANTGELFF. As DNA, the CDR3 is TGTGCCTGGAGGGCATCCGCGAACACCGGGGAGCTGTTTTTT.

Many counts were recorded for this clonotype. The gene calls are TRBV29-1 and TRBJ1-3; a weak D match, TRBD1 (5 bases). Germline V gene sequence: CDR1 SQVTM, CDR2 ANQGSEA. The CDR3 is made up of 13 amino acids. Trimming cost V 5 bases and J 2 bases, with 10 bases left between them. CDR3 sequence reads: CSVQDTAGNTIYF. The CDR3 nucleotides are TGCAGCGTTCAGGACACCGCTGGAAACACCATATATTTT.

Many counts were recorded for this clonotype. The CDR3 DNA is TGTGCCACCAGCAGAGGGATCGCTCAAGAGACCCAGTACTTC. Translation: CATSRGIAQETQYF. This rearrangement joins TRBV15 to TRBJ2-5; D uncertain. This CDR3 has 14 residues. The germline V and J ends were trimmed by 1 base and 2 bases, with 8 bases remaining between them. Germline-derived CDR1 and CDR2 are LNHNV and YYDKDF (reference sequence).

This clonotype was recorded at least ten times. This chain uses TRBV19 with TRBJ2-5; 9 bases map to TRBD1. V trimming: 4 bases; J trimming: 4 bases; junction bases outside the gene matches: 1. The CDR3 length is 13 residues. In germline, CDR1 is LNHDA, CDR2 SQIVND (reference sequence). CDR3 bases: TGTGCCAGTAGTAAGGACAGGGGAGAGACCCAGTACTTC. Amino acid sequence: CASSKDRGETQYF.

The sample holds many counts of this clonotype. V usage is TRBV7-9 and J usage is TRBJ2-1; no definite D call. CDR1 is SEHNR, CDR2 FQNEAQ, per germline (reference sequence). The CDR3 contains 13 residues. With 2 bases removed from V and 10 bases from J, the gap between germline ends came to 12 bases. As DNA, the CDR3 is TGTGCCAGCAGCTTAATTCAAGCCCAGGAGCAGTTCTTC. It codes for CASSLIQAQEQFF.

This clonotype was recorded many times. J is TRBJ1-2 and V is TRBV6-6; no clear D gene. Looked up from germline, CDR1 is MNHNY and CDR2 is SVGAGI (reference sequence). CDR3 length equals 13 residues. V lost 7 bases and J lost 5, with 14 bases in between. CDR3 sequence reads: CASMKDGFYGYTF. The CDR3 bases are TGTGCCAGCATGAAGGACGGATTTTATGGCTACACCTTC.

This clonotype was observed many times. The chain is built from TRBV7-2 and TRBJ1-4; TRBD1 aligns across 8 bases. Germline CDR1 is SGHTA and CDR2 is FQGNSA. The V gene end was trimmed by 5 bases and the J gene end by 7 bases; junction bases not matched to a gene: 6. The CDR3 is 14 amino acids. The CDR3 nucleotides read TGTGCCAGCAGCCTCGACAGGGGCGGTGAAAAACTGTTTTTT. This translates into CASSLDRGGEKLFF. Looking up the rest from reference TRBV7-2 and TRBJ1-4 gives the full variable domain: GAGVSQSPSNKVTEKGKDVELRCDPISGHTALYWYRQSLGQGLEFLIYFQGNSAPDKSGLPSDRFSAERTGGSVSTLTIQRTQQEDSAVYLCASSLDRGGEKLFFGSGTQLSVL.

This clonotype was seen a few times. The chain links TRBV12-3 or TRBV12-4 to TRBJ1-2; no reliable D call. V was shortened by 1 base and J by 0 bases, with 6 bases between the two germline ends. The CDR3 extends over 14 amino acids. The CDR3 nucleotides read TGTGCCAGCAGTTTAGGCGGAGCTAACTATGGCTACACCTTC. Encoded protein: CASSLGGANYGYTF.

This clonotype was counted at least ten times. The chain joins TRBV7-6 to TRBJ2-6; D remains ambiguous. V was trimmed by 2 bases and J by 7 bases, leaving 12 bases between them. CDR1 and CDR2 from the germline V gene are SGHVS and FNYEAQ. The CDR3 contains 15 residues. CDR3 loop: CASSLYSLGANVLTF. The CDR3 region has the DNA TGTGCCAGCAGCTTATACTCTCTGGGCGCCAACGTCCTGACTTTC.

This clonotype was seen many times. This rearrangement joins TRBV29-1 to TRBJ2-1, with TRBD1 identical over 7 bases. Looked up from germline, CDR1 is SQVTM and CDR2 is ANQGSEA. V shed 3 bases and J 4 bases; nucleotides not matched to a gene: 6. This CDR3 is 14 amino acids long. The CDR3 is CSVDSRDRYNEQFF. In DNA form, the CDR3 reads TGCAGCGTTGACTCCCGGGACAGATACAATGAGCAGTTCTTC.

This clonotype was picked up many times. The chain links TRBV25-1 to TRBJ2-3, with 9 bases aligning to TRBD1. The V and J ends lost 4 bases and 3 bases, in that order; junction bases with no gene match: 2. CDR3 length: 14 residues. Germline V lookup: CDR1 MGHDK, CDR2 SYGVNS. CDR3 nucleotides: TGTGCCAGCAGTGCGGACAGGGGTACAGATACGCAGTATTTT. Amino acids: CASSADRGTDTQYF.

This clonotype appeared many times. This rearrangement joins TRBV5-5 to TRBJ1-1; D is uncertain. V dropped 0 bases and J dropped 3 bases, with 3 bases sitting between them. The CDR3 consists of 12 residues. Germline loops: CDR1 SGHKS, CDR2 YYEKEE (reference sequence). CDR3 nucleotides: TGTGCCAGCAGCTTGGGGGACACTGAAGCTTTCTTT. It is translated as CASSLGDTEAFF. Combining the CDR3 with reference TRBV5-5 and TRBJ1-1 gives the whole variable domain DAGVTQSPTHLIKTRGQQVTLRCSPISGHKSVSWYQQVLGQGPQFIFQYYEKEERGRGNFPDRFSARQFPNYSSELNVNALLLGDSALYLCASSLGDTEAFFGQGTRLTVV.

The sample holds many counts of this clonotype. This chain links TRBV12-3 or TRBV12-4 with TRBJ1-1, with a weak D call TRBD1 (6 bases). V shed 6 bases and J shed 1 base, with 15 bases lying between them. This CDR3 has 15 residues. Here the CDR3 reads CASRSSGRGNTEAFF. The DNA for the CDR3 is TGTGCCAGCAGGTCCTCCGGCAGGGGGAACACTGAAGCTTTCTTT.

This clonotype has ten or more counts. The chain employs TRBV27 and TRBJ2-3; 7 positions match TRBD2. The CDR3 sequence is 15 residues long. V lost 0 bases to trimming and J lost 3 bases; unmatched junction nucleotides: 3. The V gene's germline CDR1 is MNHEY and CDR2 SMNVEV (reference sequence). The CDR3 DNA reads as TGTGCCAGCAGTTTATCCTGGCGGGAGACAGATACGCAGTATTTT. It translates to CASSLSWRETDTQYF.

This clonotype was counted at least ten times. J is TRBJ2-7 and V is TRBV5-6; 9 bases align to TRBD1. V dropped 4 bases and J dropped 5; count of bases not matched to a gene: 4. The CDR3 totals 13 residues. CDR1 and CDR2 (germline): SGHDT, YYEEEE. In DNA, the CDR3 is TGTGCCAGCAGCGGGACAGGGAGCCACGAGCAGTACTTC. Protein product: CASSGTGSHEQYF.